The entry below describes one T cell receptor (beta chain). No cognate antigen has been identified for it. Germline and junction disagree at one end, which may indicate a read error. The data stem from a study of spatial heterogeneity in lung cancer (dated by TCRdb to about 2019). Study-level background: The donors were some 70 patients from the lung TRACERx cohort who had early-stage, untreated non-small cell lung cancer. Follow-up PBMC samples were sequenced whenever available, with a median time to follow-up of about 2 years after resection. More beta-chain than alpha-chain transcripts were consistently detected, likely reflecting higher beta-chain transcript abundance. In the raw uncorrected reads, each unique combination of TCR and UMI appeared more than ten times on average. In non-small cell lung cancer, the study quantitatively compared TCR alpha and beta repertoires across several tumor regions, matched nontumor lung, and blood. Nonsynonymous mutation counts, determined by whole-exome sequencing of tumor tissue, were related to TCR repertoire features. At surgery, both alpha and beta chains were TCR-sequenced in approximately 210 tumor regions, some 64 matched nontumor lung samples and just over 55 PBMC samples.

In light of the paper, this sample's time point label describes: blood at routine non-recurrence follow-up after resection. Whole RNA extracted from tumor and nontumor lung tissue, or from cryopreserved PBMC samples, was used for TCR sequencing without cell sorting. Only patients with enough RNA available from two or more tumor regions were chosen for TCR sequencing. Library prep was done by 5' RACE. Sequencing was carried out with a NextSeq 500. To allow correction of PCR and sequencing errors, the TCR library protocol tagged every TCR cDNA molecule with a unique molecular identifier. Processing in the source paper ran as follows. TCR identification, UMI-based error correction and CDR3 extraction were all carried out with Decombinator tools. Expanded TCRs were defined as those above a frequency of 2 per 1,000, corresponding to the top 1% of the tumor frequency distribution. Each repertoire was subsampled 100 times to 5,000 TCRs, after which Renyi diversity was computed with the R vegan package. CDR3 similarity networks were built from amino acid triplet string-kernel similarity, with CDR3s being connected when pairwise similarity was above 0.82. TCRdb cleaned the public reads at Q25 with fastp, built clones with MiXCR and kept in-frame beta chains. Every entry covers one CDR3 protein and lists the most common genes and DNA from its rows. These V and J calls are TCRdb output, not the study's own analysis. The sample table holds around 15,000 distinct CDR3 sequences, of which about a fifth were seen once. The ten most abundant clones make up 5.5% to 7% of the sample.

The study at large found these results: Ubiquitous expanded tumor TCRs were found in blood more often at tumor resection than at routine follow-up. Only roughly 14 patients were included in comparisons of baseline and follow-up blood repertoires. Confirming at a functional level the hypothesis that regional TCRs recognize regional mutations was considered to require additional single-cell paired TCR alpha and beta sequencing.

CDR1 and CDR2 (LGHNA, YSLEER) derive from the germline V gene. The CDR3 sequence holds 13 residues, the cysteine and phenylalanine included. Left in the record is the CDR3 DNA by itself, 39 bases read in frame from the first base. This chain joins TRBV4-3 to TRBJ2-5; perhaps TRBD1 is the D gene, with 5 bases matching. The material sequenced was PBMCs, taken at follow-up. This TCR came from a male donor with early-stage non-small cell lung cancer. The nucleotides read TGCGCCAACAGCCTTTCTAGGGGCGAGACCCAGTACTTC. Translated, it reads CANSLSRGETQYF.